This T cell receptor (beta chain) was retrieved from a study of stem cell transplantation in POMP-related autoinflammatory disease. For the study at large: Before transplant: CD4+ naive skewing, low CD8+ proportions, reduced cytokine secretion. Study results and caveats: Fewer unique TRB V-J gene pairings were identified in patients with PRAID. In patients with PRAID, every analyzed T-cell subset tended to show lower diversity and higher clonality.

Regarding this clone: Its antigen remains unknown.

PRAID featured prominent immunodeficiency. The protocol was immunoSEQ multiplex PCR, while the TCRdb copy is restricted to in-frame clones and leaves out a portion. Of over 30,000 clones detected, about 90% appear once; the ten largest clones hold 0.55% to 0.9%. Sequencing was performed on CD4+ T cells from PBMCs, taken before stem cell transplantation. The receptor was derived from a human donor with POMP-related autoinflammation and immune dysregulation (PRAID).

The chain's CDR3 is CASRRQGAGNGTQYF. CDR3 in DNA: TGTGCCAGCAGGAGACAGGGGGCTGGTAACGGTACGCAGTATTTT. The chain recombines TRBV25-1 with TRBJ2-3; 10 nucleotides align to TRBD1. Trimming at V came to 6 bases and at J to 8 bases, leaving 11 bases not matched to a gene. This CDR3 region has 15 residues. The germline CDR1 and CDR2 sequences are MGHDK and SYGVNS. Together with reference TRBV25-1 and TRBJ2-3, the CDR3 gives the full variable domain: EADIYQTPRYLVIGTGKKITLECSQTMGHDKMYWYQQDPGMELHLIHYSYGVNSTEKGDLSSESTVSRIRTEHFPLTLESARPSHTSQYLCASRRQGAGNGTQYFGPGTRLTVL.